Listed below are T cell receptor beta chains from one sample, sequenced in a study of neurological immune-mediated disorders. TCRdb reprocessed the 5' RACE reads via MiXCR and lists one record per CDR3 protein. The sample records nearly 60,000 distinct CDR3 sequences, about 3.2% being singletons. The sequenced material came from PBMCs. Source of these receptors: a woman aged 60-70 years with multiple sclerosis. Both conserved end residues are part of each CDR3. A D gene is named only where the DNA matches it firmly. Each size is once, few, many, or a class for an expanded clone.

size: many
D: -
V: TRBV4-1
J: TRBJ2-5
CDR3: CASSQGIQGQETQYF
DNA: TGCGCCAGCAGCCAAGGTATACAGGGCCAAGAGACCCAGTACTTC

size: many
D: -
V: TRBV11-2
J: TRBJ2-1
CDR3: CASSLGAGGKVNEQFF
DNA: TGTGCCAGCAGCTTGGGGGCAGGGGGGAAGGTCAATGAGCAGTTCTTC

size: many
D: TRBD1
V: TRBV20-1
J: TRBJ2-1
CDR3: CSARDAGQGWDEQFF
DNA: TGCAGTGCTAGAGATGCGGGACAGGGGTGGGATGAGCAGTTCTTC

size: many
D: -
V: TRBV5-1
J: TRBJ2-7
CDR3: CASSLGGGAHEQYF
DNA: TGCGCCAGCAGCTTGGGAGGGGGGGCCCACGAGCAGTACTTC

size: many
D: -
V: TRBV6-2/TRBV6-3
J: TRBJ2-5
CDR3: CASSWGKETQYF
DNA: TGTGCCAGCAGTTGGGGGAAAGAGACCCAGTACTTC

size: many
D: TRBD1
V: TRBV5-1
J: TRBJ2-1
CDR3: CASGLRDRDDVQFF
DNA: TGCGCCAGCGGCCTCCGGGACAGGGACGATGTGCAGTTCTTC

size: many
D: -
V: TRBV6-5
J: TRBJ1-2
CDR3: CASSFSVANYGYTF
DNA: TGTGCCAGCAGTTTTTCCGTCGCTAACTATGGCTACACCTTC

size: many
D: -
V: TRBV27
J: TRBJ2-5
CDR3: CASSTLRGRDQETQYF
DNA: TGTGCCAGCAGCACGCTCCGAGGGAGAGATCAAGAGACCCAGTACTTC

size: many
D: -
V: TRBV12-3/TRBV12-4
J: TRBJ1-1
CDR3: CASSLSENTEAFF
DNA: TGTGCCAGCAGTTTATCAGAGAACACTGAAGCTTTCTTT

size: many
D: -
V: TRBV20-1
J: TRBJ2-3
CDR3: CSAARGSSADTQYF
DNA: TGCAGTGCCGCAAGGGGGAGTAGCGCAGATACGCAGTATTTT

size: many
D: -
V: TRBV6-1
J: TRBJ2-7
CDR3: CASSEAHSPPYREQYF
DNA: TGTGCCAGCAGTGAAGCGCACAGCCCCCCCTATCGCGAGCAGTACTTC